This T cell receptor (beta chain) was captured in a study of cytomegalovirus exposure and HLA in healthy donors. CDR1 and CDR2 from the germline V gene are KGHSH and LQKENI. This CDR3 is built from 16 residues. Between the trimmed V and J ends, which lost 2 bases and 0 bases, there was a span of 11 bases. The PCR contained 60 Vbeta and 13 Jbeta primers. Using immunoSEQ multiplex PCR, the repertoire was profiled, and TCRdb retains in-frame clones only, with some absent. The table has some 180,000 clones, 75% to 85% seen once. With respect to this clone: Its antigen is not known.

Study-level points and caveats: A later analysis linked a missense variant in DCLRE1C to the trimming of TCR beta V and J genes. Within a later analysis, the majority of CMV-associated TCR beta chains appeared HLA-restricted. According to the study, some 160 TCR beta chains were cytomegalovirus-associated.

This receptor was obtained from a woman in her 30s in good health and CMV-seropositive. Sequencing was performed on PBMCs. The chain uses TRBV18 and TRBJ1-3; possibly TRBD1 for D (6 bases). The CDR3 region is CASSPRTDFSGNTIYF. CDR3 bases: TGTGCCAGCTCACCAAGGACAGACTTCTCTGGAAACACCATATATTTT.